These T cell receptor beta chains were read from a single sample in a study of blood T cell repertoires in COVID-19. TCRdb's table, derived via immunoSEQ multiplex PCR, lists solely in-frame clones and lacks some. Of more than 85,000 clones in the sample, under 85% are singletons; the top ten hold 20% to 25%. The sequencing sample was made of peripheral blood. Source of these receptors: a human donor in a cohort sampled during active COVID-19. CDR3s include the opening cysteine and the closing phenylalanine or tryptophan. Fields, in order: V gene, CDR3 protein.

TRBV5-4 CASNPPGTYEQYF
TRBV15 CATSRDRVKSQGEAFF
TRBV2 CASSSRPVLAGAYNEQFF
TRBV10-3 CAISFTTGMGEQYF
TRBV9 CASSLAGGPIETQYF
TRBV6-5 CASDRVASNQPQHF
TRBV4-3 CASSQDGVGRTASYGYTF
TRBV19 CASTSAGERGSPLHF
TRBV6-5 CASSYSTGGLAEAFF
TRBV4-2 CASSQDQGTEAFF
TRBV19 CASSLPGGATNEKLFF
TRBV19 CASSIKGGSPGYGYTF
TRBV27 CASSLAGGSEKLFF
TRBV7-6 CASSLGGGRSDEQFF
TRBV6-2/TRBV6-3 CASSPHDTNTGELFF
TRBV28 CASSLRTSGSIETQYF
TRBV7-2 CASSSTSGGYAYEQYF
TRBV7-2 CASSLRRSSYEQYF
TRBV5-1 CASSSRGQGALGELFF
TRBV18 CASSLRGSREKLFF
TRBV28 CASSSLAGANIQYF
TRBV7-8 CASSPGTGRAGELFF
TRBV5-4 CASSYRDRVSETQYF
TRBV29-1 CSVEDSAYEQYF
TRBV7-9 CASSFRAYNEQFF
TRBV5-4 CASSSGQGPYGYTF
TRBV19 CATRDSYNSPLHF
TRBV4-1 CASSLAKEAGAETQYF
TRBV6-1 CASSEASGYSGNTIYF
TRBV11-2 CASSLASGRQNTGELFF
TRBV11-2 CASGLGSYEQYF
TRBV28 CASSPPYRMNTEAFF
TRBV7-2 CASSSSGGAVNEQFF
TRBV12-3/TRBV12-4 CASRGTNQETQYF
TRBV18 CASSPLAGAGLAGELFF
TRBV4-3 CASSQEASGVNEQFF
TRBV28 CASRSRQGTNYNSPLHF
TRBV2 CASSRDSNEKLFF
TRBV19 CASNEFNSEAFF
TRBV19 CASSSGHLYEQYF
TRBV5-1 CASSFWTSGRVDEQFF
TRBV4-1 CASSADRAQPQHF